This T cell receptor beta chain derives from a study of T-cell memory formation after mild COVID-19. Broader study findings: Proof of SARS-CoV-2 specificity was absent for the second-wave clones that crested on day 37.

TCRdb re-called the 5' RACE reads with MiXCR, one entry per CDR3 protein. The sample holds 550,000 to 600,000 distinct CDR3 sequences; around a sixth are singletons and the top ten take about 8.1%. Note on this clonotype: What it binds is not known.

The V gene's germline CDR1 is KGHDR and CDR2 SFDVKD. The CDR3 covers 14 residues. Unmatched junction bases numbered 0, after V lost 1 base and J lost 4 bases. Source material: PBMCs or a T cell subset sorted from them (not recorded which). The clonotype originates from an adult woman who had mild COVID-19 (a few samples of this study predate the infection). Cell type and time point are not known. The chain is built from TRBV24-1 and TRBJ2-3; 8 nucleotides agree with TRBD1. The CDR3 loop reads CATSDLQGADTQYF. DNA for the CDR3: TGTGCCACCAGTGATTTACAGGGGGCAGATACGCAGTATTTT.